In its sample, the clone carrying this T cell receptor beta chain was seen many times. Its antigen is undetermined. From RNA transcripts, TCR beta CDR3 regions were amplified. The primer set for the first-round RT-PCR of the TCR CDR3 was HTBI. TCRdb passed the multiplex PCR reads through MiXCR, listing each CDR3 protein once. The profile shows hundreds of thousands of distinct CDR3 sequences, less than 25% of them singletons. The entry originates in a study of T cells in Graves' hyperthyroidism and ophthalmopathy. Study-wide findings and caveats: The model predicted ophthalmopathy a median roughly six months before onset.

In germline, CDR1 is LNHDA, CDR2 SQIVND (reference sequence). The CDR3 covers 12 residues. Trimming shortened V by 7 bases and J by 3 bases, and 9 bases separated the two germline ends. This receptor was obtained from a woman in her thirties with Graves' ophthalmopathy. Sequencing was performed on blood. This sequence joins TRBV19 and TRBJ1-2, with D unresolved. The CDR3 coding sequence is TGTGCCAGTAAGGCAGACTACTATGGCTACACCTTC. The encoded protein is CASKADYYGYTF.